This T cell receptor beta chain was sequenced for a study of immune heterogeneity within non-small cell lung tumors. Details on this clonotype: A much larger clonotype is one base distant, so this may be a read error. The conserved final phenylalanine or tryptophan is absent from the CDR3, which likely points to a read error.

Multiplex PCR with 32 V and 13 J primers amplified TCR beta CDR3. One entry per CDR3 protein, called by TCRdb with MiXCR from the multiplex PCR reads. Of 11,000 or so distinct CDR3 sequences listed, around 30% are singletons. Template input was genomic DNA from bulk tumor (about 600 ng per sample). From each primary tumor, several far-apart biopsies were obtained during surgery. Patients underwent curative surgery for non-small cell lung cancer (untreated and newly diagnosed). The CDR3 loop spans 13 amino acids. CDR1 is WSHSY and CDR2 is SAAADI in the germline V gene. J was trimmed by 3 bases and V by 7 bases; bases with no gene match: 2.

V usage is TRBV10-2 and J usage is TRBJ2-7, with 11 bases matching TRBD2. This receptor was taken from a man aged 45-65 years with non-small cell lung cancer. Input material: lung tumor tissue. The chain's CDR3 is CASTLAGGYEQYL. CDR3 in DNA: TGCGCCAGCACCCTAGCGGGAGGCTACGAGCAGTACCTC.